This is a list of T cell receptor beta chains from one sample in a study of OX40 agonist ivuxolimab in advanced cancers. Profiled with immunoSEQ multiplex PCR; TCRdb holds only in-frame clones, not every one. Of 20,000 to 25,000 clones listed, 80% to 90% are singletons. The sequenced sample was CD4+ or CD8+ T cells sorted from blood, obtained in a trial of the OX40 agonist ivuxolimab. The source of these receptors is an adult with an advanced solid tumor such as melanoma, head and neck, liver or kidney cancer. CDR3s include the opening cysteine and the closing phenylalanine or tryptophan. D genes are given only for firm matches. Only some rows state a clone size, as once, few, many or a class for expanded clones.

few TRBJ2-7 TRBD1 TRBV27 TGTGCCAGCAGTTTAGTCGGGGGACAGGGGTACGAGCAGTACTTC CASSLVGGQGYEQYF
NA TRBJ2-7 TRBD1 TRBV30 TGTGCCTGGGAGAAGGACAGGATCGGCGAGCAGTACTTC CAWEKDRIGEQYF
few TRBJ2-5 TRBD2 TRBV10-3 TGTGCCATTAAGGGACTAGCGGGAGGGCAAGAGACCCAGTACTTC CAIKGLAGGQETQYF
NA TRBJ2-5 NA TRBV19 TGTGCCAGTAGCACGCTACTGGGGGACCAAGAGACCCAGTACTTC CASSTLLGDQETQYF
NA TRBJ1-4 TRBD1 TRBV7-6 TGTGCCAGCAGCCTGGCAGGGGGCGATGAAAAACTGTTTTTT CASSLAGGDEKLFF
NA TRBJ2-7 TRBD1 TRBV28 TGTGCCAGCACGGGACAGGCAGACTACGAGCAGTACTTC CASTGQADYEQYF
NA TRBJ2-1 TRBD2 TRBV28 TGTGCCAGCAGTTCCAGGACTAGCGGGAATTTCAATGAGCAGTTCTTC CASSSRTSGNFNEQFF
few TRBJ2-5 NA TRBV30 TGTGCCTGGAGACTAGCAGAGACCCAGTACTTC CAWRLAETQYF
NA TRBJ1-2 NA TRBV19 TGTGCCAGTAGTATAAGTGGGCAGTATGGCTACACCTTC CASSISGQYGYTF
NA TRBJ1-1 TRBD1 TRBV11-2 TGTGCCAGCAGACCTCTCCGGACAGGGGGAGGCACTGAAGCTTTCTTT CASRPLRTGGGTEAFF
once TRBJ1-1 NA TRBV18 TGTGCCAGCTCATCTCCCGGGACACCCAACACTGAAGCTTTCTTT CASSSPGTPNTEAFF
NA TRBJ2-7 TRBD1 TRBV5-7 TGTGCCAGCAGCGAGGCCGGGACAGGGATTTACGAGCAGTACTTC CASSEAGTGIYEQYF
NA TRBJ1-6 NA TRBV6-1 TGTGCCAGCAGTGAAGCGGGTCAGGGTTTCCATTCCATAAATTCACCCCTCCACTTT CASSEAGQGFHSINSPLHF
NA TRBJ2-3 NA TRBV18 TGTGCCAGCTCGCCTGGCCAGGGTGGTGCAGATACGCAGTATTTT CASSPGQGGADTQYF
NA TRBJ2-7 NA TRBV6-1 TGTGCCAGCAGAGGAAACTACGAGCAGTACTTC CASRGNYEQYF
once TRBJ2-3 NA TRBV6-5 TGTGCCAGCAACTACGGACGCCTGCAGTATTTT CASNYGRLQYF
NA TRBJ2-7 TRBD1 TRBV6-5 TGTGCCAGCAGTTCAGGGGGCCGGGGCGAGCAGTACTTC CASSSGGRGEQYF
NA TRBJ1-3 NA TRBV2 TGTGCCAGCATCGGGACAACCTCTGGAAACACCATATATTTT CASIGTTSGNTIYF
NA TRBJ1-2 TRBD1 TRBV2 TGTGCCAGCGATAAGGGGACAGGGATGACTCGGTATGGCTACACCTTC CASDKGTGMTRYGYTF
NA TRBJ2-1 TRBD2 TRBV4-2 TGTGCCAGCAGCCAGGGGCTAGCGGGAGCCAATGAGCAGTTCTTC CASSQGLAGANEQFF
NA TRBJ1-1 TRBD1 TRBV29-1 TGCAGCTACAACAGGGGTGGAATGAACACTGAAGCTTTCTTT CSYNRGGMNTEAFF
few TRBJ1-2 NA TRBV7-2 TGTGCCAGCAGCTTGAATGGGGCTGGCTATGGCTACACCTTC CASSLNGAGYGYTF
NA TRBJ1-2 NA TRBV6-1 TGTGCCAGCACCTCGGGACAAAGTGGCTACACCTTC CASTSGQSGYTF
once TRBJ1-1 NA TRBV6-6 TGTGCCAGCAGTTTTACAGGGAACACTGAAGCTTTCTTT CASSFTGNTEAFF
NA TRBJ1-1 NA TRBV6-1 TGTGCCAGCAGTGACTTTAGGGGAGGGTACACTGAAGCTTTCTTT CASSDFRGGYTEAFF
NA TRBJ1-1 NA TRBV6-5 TGTGCCAGCAGTTACGCGGGAGTGAACACTGAAGCTTTCTTT CASSYAGVNTEAFF
NA TRBJ2-2 NA TRBV28 TGTGCCAGCAGGTCTAGCGCGAACACCGGGGAGCTGTTTTTT CASRSSANTGELFF
few TRBJ1-1 NA TRBV19 TGTGCCAGTAGCCTGAACACTGAAGCTTTCTTT CASSLNTEAFF
few TRBJ2-5 NA TRBV19 TGTGCCAGTAGTCCCGTGTGGCCCGAGACCCAGTACTTC CASSPVWPETQYF
NA TRBJ2-5 NA TRBV29-1 TGCAGCGCCGGCCAAGAGACCCAGTACTTC CSAGQETQYF
NA TRBJ1-1 TRBD1 TRBV5-6 TGTGCCAGCAGCATTCTACAGGGGTCGAACACTGAAGCTTTCTTT CASSILQGSNTEAFF
once TRBJ2-5 TRBD2 TRBV5-1 TGCGCCAGCAGCTCGGTCGGGAGGCGAGAGACCCAGTACTTC CASSSVGRRETQYF
few TRBJ2-7 TRBD1 TRBV30 TGTGCCTGGCGACGGGACAGGCCCTACGAGCAGTACTTC CAWRRDRPYEQYF
NA TRBJ2-7 NA TRBV6-6 TGTGCCAGCAACTTAGGGAGAGGGAAATACGAGCAGTACTTC CASNLGRGKYEQYF
NA TRBJ2-7 NA TRBV6-1 TGTGCCAGCAGTAATGATCTATACGAGCAGTACTTC CASSNDLYEQYF
NA TRBJ2-1 NA TRBV13 TGTGCCAGCAGCGTGACGGGAAACTCCTACAATGAGCAGTTCTTC CASSVTGNSYNEQFF
once TRBJ1-2 NA TRBV9 TGTGCCAGCAGCTTTTCTCGGTCGGATGGCTACACCTTC CASSFSRSDGYTF
NA TRBJ2-1 NA TRBV11-2 TGTGCCAGCAGCTTCAGGACAGACAATGAGCAGTTCTTC CASSFRTDNEQFF
NA TRBJ2-4 TRBD1 TRBV9 TGTGCCAGCAGCGGAGCGGGACAGGGCAAAAACATTCAGTACTTC CASSGAGQGKNIQYF
NA TRBJ2-3 NA TRBV27 TGTGCCAGCAGTTTATCGGTAGGGCCTAGCACAGATACGCAGTATTTT CASSLSVGPSTDTQYF
NA TRBJ2-3 TRBD2 TRBV29-1 TGCAGCGTTGGGGCAGCGGGATACAAAGATACGCAGTATTTT CSVGAAGYKDTQYF
NA TRBJ1-1 NA TRBV7-9 TGTGCCAGCAGCGGTATGTGGGACACTGAAGCTTTCTTT CASSGMWDTEAFF
medium-sized TRBJ2-1 NA TRBV4-1 TGCGCCAGCAGTCCCGAGGTGTCCTACAATGAGCAGTTCTTC CASSPEVSYNEQFF
NA TRBJ1-1 NA TRBV9 TGTGCCAGCAGCGTAGCCCCCTTGAACACTGAAGCTTTCTTT CASSVAPLNTEAFF
NA TRBJ2-3 NA TRBV27 TGTGCCAGCAGTTTTAATGTCGGCACAGATACGCAGTATTTT CASSFNVGTDTQYF
NA TRBJ1-1 NA TRBV29-1 TGCAGCGCCCCGGGGGGCGGATGGAGCACTGAAGCTTTCTTT CSAPGGGWSTEAFF
NA TRBJ2-7 TRBD1 TRBV6-5 TGTGCCAGCAGTTCACCGGGGACAGGGCAGTACTTC CASSSPGTGQYF
NA TRBJ2-5 NA TRBV6-5 TGTGCCAGCAGGGGACTTTCTCAAGAGACCCAGTACTTC CASRGLSQETQYF
NA TRBJ2-7 NA TRBV6-6 TGTGCCAGCAGTTACTCGGGATCCGGGACATCATACGAGCAGTACTTC CASSYSGSGTSYEQYF
NA TRBJ2-2 TRBD2 TRBV29-1 TGCAGCGTTTTGACTAGCGGGAGGGCAAGCACCGGGGAGCTGTTTTTT CSVLTSGRASTGELFF
NA TRBJ1-5 NA TRBV6-6 TGTGCCAGCAGCTTCGGACAGCCTAGCAATCAGCCCCAGCATTTT CASSFGQPSNQPQHF